The 6 T cell receptor beta chains given below trace back to one sample, sequenced in a study of shared clonotypes between healthy human individuals. Assay: immunoSEQ multiplex PCR; the TCRdb copy retains only in-frame clones and omits some. The table lists millions of clones, approximately 94% of them singletons. Material for sequencing was naive CD4+ T cells sorted from blood. The subset is: CD45RA+ positively selected. The receptors come from a man aged 18 to 29 in good health.

The chain joins TRBV6-6 to TRBJ2-2, with D perhaps TRBD2 (6 bases). V was cut by 6 bases and J by 8 bases, with 16 bases left in between. The CDR3 totals 14 residues. Germline V lookup: CDR1 MNHNY, CDR2 SVGAGI (reference sequence). This CDR3 is CASRNSGVGGELFF. In nucleotides, the CDR3 is TGTGCCAGCAGAAATAGCGGAGTGGGAGGGGAGCTGTTTTTT.

The V gene is TRBV2, the J gene TRBJ2-3; a possible D gene is TRBD2 (5 bases). Germline-derived CDR1 and CDR2 are SNHLY and FYNNEI. The CDR3 is made up of 16 amino acids. Trimming took 7 bases from V and 0 from J, leaving 17 bases between them. This CDR3 reads CASTLIRGASTDTQYF. Written as DNA, the CDR3 is TGTGCCAGCACTCTCATCCGGGGAGCTAGCACAGATACGCAGTATTTT.

The chain carries TRBV4-1 and TRBJ2-7, with D tentatively TRBD1 (6 bases). There are 13 residues in the CDR3. Germline CDR1 is MGHRA and CDR2 is YSYEKL. Trimming stripped 0 bases from V and 6 bases from J, with 9 bases between. CDR3 amino acids: CASSQDWGLEQYF. In DNA form, the CDR3 reads TGCGCCAGCAGCCAAGATTGGGGGCTCGAGCAGTACTTC.

V gene TRBV25-1 combines with J gene TRBJ2-5, with TRBD1 matching over 8 bases. The closer fit of TRBJ2-7 to the DNA end suggests the J call may be wrong. Germline assignment: CDR1 MGHDK and CDR2 SYGVNS. The CDR3 spans 15 residues. The CDR3 spells CASQSSRTGKYEQYF. The CDR3 bases are TGTGCCAGCCAGTCCTCCCGGACAGGGAAGTACGAGCAGTACTTC.

The chain joins TRBV11-2 to TRBJ1-1; 11 nucleotides align to TRBD1. CDR3 length: 15 amino acids. The V and J ends lost 5 bases and 5 bases, in that order; junction bases with no gene match: 7. Looked up from germline, CDR1 is SGHAT and CDR2 is FQNNGV. CDR3 in amino acids: CASSLRDRGGTEAFF. In DNA form, the CDR3 reads TGTGCCAGCAGCCTCCGGGACAGGGGGGGTACTGAAGCTTTCTTT.

V usage is TRBV5-6 and J usage is TRBJ2-7, with 9 bases fitting TRBD2. The germline V gene has CDR1 SGHDT and CDR2 YYEEEE. The CDR3 is 18 amino acids. V lost 4 bases, J lost 4 bases, and 18 bases stayed unmatched. CDR3 DNA sequence: TGTGCCAGCAGCGTACAACTGGGCGGGAGGGCCGAGGAGTACGAGCAGTACTTC. This gives the protein CASSVQLGGRAEEYEQYF.